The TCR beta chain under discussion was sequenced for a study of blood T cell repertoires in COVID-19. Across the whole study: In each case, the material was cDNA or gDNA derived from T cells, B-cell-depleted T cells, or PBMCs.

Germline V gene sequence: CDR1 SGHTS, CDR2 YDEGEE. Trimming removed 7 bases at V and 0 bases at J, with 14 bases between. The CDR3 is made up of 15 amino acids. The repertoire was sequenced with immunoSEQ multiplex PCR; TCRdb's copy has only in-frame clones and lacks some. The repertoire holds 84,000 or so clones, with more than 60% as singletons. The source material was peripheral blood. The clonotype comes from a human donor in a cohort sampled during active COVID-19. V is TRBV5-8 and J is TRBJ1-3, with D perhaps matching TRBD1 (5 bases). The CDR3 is CASSTWGSSGNTIYF. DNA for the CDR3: TGTGCCAGCTCGACATGGGGCAGCTCTGGAAACACCATATATTTT.